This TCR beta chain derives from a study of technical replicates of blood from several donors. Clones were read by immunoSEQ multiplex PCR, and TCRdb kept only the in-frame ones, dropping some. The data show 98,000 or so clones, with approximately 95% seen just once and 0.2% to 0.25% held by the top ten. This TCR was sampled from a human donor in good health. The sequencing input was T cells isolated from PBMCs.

The CDR3 sequence is CASSESAPGYLPTDTQYF. Written as DNA, the CDR3 is TGCGCCAGCAGTGAGTCGGCCCCAGGTTATCTACCCACAGATACGCAGTATTTT. This sequence joins TRBV10-2 and TRBJ2-3; D is ambiguous. The V gene lost 0 bases and the J gene lost 2 bases, with 18 bases spanning the gap. The CDR3 spans 18 residues. Germline CDR1 is WSHSY and CDR2 is SAAADI.